The next 16 T cell receptor beta chains were all read from a single sample in a study of T cell responses to AZD1222 COVID-19 vaccine. Profiling relied on immunoSEQ multiplex PCR, and the TCRdb table lists in-frame clones only, not all of them. The sample yields approximately 110,000 clones, around 87% seen once. The source was peripheral blood, collected 28 days after the second AZD1222 dose. These receptors were obtained from an adult who received the AZD1222 COVID-19 vaccine.

DNA of the CDR3: TGTGCCAGCAACAACGATCAGCCCCAGCATTTT. Residues: CASNNDQPQHF. The chain couples TRBV6-5 to TRBJ1-5; D is undetermined. Germline V CDR1 and CDR2: MNHEY, SVGAGI. The length of the CDR3 is 11 residues. Between the trimmed V and J ends, which lost 7 bases and 5 bases, there was a span of 6 bases.

V and J are TRBV5-5 and TRBJ1-2; tentatively, D is TRBD1 (6 bases). Per the germline V gene, CDR1 is SGHKS and CDR2 is YYEKEE (reference sequence). This CDR3 comprises 14 residues. Trimming pared 3 bases from V and 0 bases from J, leaving 9 bases between. DNA for the CDR3: TGTGCCAGCAGCTCAGGGGTAGCTAACTATGGCTACACCTTC. Translation gives CASSSGVANYGYTF.

Turning to this clone: One end of the junction is discordant with germline, which a read error may explain. This chain uses TRBV7-2 with TRBJ2-2, with unresolved D. The V gene's germline CDR1 is SGHTA and CDR2 FQGNSA. CDR3 length equals 15 residues. The DNA for the CDR3 is TGTGCCAGCAGCTTAGCTCGTCCGAAGACCGGGGAGCTGTTTTTT. Encoded protein: CASSLARPKTGELFF.

The rearrangement links TRBV30 to TRBJ1-4; D might be TRBD1 (6 bases). The V and J ends lost 0 bases and 8 bases respectively, with 16 bases between them. Looked up from germline, CDR1 is GTSNPN and CDR2 is SVGIG (reference sequence). CDR3 length: 15 residues. CDR3: CAWSVPGGAGEKLFF. Here the CDR3 DNA reads TGTGCCTGGAGTGTACCGGGGGGCGCCGGGGAAAAACTGTTTTTT.

The rearrangement uses TRBV27 and TRBJ1-2, with D hard to call. The germline V gene has CDR1 MNHEY and CDR2 SMNVEV (reference sequence). The CDR3 runs 16 residues. Trimming removed 2 bases from V and 7 bases from J, with 20 bases in between. CDR3 sequence: CASSLRWGAPNIGYTF. For the CDR3, the DNA is TGTGCCAGCAGTTTAAGGTGGGGAGCCCCCAATATTGGCTACACCTTC.

This chain uses TRBV13 with TRBJ2-1; 10 bases are a match to TRBD2. The J segment lost 2 bases and the V segment lost 5 bases, leaving 6 bases of the junction unmatched. In germline, CDR1 is PRHDT, CDR2 FYEKMQ (reference sequence). The CDR3 extends over 16 amino acids. CDR3 region: CASSQSGRGAYNEQFF. The CDR3 DNA reads as TGTGCCAGCAGCCAGAGCGGGAGGGGGGCCTACAATGAGCAGTTCTTC.

The chain employs TRBV15 and TRBJ1-1; D not certain. The CDR3 loop spans 14 amino acids. Deletions cut 1 base from V and 5 bases from J, with 11 bases between. The germline V gene has CDR1 LNHNV and CDR2 YYDKDF (reference sequence). CDR3 DNA sequence: TGTGCCACCAGCAGAGTGGGAAAGGGTACTGAAGCTTTCTTT. Amino acids: CATSRVGKGTEAFF.

This clone was observed a few times. The chain joins TRBV19 to TRBJ1-1; the D is unclear. CDR3 length equals 13 residues. V was cut by 2 bases and J by 0 bases, with 4 bases left in between. Germline CDR1 LNHDA, CDR2 SQIVND (reference sequence). CDR3 coding DNA: TGTGCCAGTAGTATAATACTGAACACTGAAGCTTTCTTT. Its translation: CASSIILNTEAFF. Together with reference TRBV19 and TRBJ1-1, the CDR3 gives the full variable domain: DGGITQSPKYLFRKEGQNVTLSCEQNLNHDAMYWYRQDPGQGLRLIYYSQIVNDFQKGDIAEGYSVSREKKESFPLTVTSAQKNPTAFYLCASSIILNTEAFFGQGTRLTVV.

The V and J genes are TRBV7-9 and TRBJ2-2; a weak D match, TRBD1 (5 bases). CDR3 length: 16 residues. Germline V gene sequence: CDR1 SEHNR, CDR2 FQNEAQ (reference sequence). Trimming took 5 bases from V and 4 from J, leaving 17 bases between them. In DNA form, the CDR3 reads TGTGCCAGCAGCCCCGAGGACAAAGGATCCACCGGGGAGCTGTTTTTT. Translating it yields CASSPEDKGSTGELFF.

The chain couples TRBV6-2 or TRBV6-3 to TRBJ2-1; tentatively, D is TRBD2 (5 bases). Trimming took off 2 bases at V and 8 bases at J, with 10 bases between the two ends. Germline V gives CDR1 MNHEY, CDR2 SVGEGT. CDR3 length equals 13 residues. CDR3 bases: TGTGCCAGCAGTTACGGGAGCGAGTATGAGCAGTTCTTC. Translating it yields CASSYGSEYEQFF.

This chain connects TRBV27 to TRBJ1-5; D perhaps matches TRBD1 (6 bases). CDR3 length equals 15 residues. V was clipped by 5 bases and J by 1 base, with 12 bases between them. In germline, CDR1 is MNHEY, CDR2 SMNVEV (reference sequence). CDR3: CASSIQGISNQPQHF. The CDR3 region has the DNA TGTGCCAGCAGTATACAGGGTATAAGCAATCAGCCCCAGCATTTT.

This CDR3 is CASSSDTSNTGELFF. CDR3 DNA: TGTGCCAGCAGCTCGGACACGTCGAACACCGGGGAGCTGTTTTTT. The chain employs TRBV3-1 (or the pseudogene TRBV3-2) and TRBJ2-2; weak D call: TRBD1 (5 bases). This CDR3 has 15 amino acids. Germline V gives CDR1 LGHDT, CDR2 YNNKEL (reference sequence). Trimming cost V 5 bases and J 0 bases, with 10 bases left between them.

V and J are TRBV5-6 and TRBJ1-5, with a weak D call TRBD1 (5 bases). CDR3 length equals 14 residues. V lost 4 bases and J 1 base, leaving 9 bases between the germline ends. CDR1 SGHDT and CDR2 YYEEEE come from the germline V gene. This CDR3 reads CASSLGRSNQPQHF. The DNA for the CDR3 is TGTGCCAGCAGCCTGGGACGGAGCAATCAGCCCCAGCATTTT.

This clone is a singleton in its sample. V gene TRBV18 combines with J gene TRBJ2-5; D perhaps matches TRBD2 (5 bases). Germline assignment: CDR1 KGHSH and CDR2 LQKENI. V shed 3 bases and J shed 1 base, with 9 bases lying between them. CDR3 size: 14 residues. In DNA, the CDR3 is TGTGCCAGCTCACCCGGACTTTCCCAAGAGACCCAGTACTTC. Its translation: CASSPGLSQETQYF.

The V call is TRBV7-3, the J call TRBJ2-2; possible D gene TRBD1, 5 bases. The CDR3 has 13 amino acids. Per the germline V gene, CDR1 is SGHTA and CDR2 is FQGTGA. Between the trimmed V and J ends, which lost 5 bases and 4 bases, there was a span of 8 bases. The CDR3 loop is CASSPGFTGELFF. The CDR3 coding sequence is TGTGCCAGCAGCCCAGGGTTCACCGGGGAGCTGTTTTTT.

The rearrangement uses TRBV27 and TRBJ2-7; D tentatively reads TRBD1 or TRBD2 (5 bases each). The germline V and J ends were trimmed by 5 bases and 7 bases, with 15 bases remaining between them. In germline, CDR1 is MNHEY, CDR2 SMNVEV (reference sequence). This CDR3 region has 13 residues. The CDR3 coding sequence is TGTGCCAGCAGTCCCCGGATTTGGGGGGAGCAGTACTTC. It translates to CASSPRIWGEQYF.